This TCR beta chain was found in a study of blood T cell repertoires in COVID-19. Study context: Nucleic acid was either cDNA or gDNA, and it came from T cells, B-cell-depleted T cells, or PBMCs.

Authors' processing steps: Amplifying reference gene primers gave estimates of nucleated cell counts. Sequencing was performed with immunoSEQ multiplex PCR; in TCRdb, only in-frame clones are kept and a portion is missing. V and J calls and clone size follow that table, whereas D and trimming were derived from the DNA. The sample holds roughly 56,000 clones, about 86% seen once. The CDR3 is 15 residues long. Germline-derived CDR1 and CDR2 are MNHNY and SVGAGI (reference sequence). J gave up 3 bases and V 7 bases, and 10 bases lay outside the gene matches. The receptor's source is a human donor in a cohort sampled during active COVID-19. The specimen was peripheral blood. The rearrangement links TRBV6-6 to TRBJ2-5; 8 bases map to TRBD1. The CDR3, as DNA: TGTGCCAGCACCTTACGCTCAGGGGGCGAAGAGACCCAGTACTTC. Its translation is CASTLRSGGEETQYF.